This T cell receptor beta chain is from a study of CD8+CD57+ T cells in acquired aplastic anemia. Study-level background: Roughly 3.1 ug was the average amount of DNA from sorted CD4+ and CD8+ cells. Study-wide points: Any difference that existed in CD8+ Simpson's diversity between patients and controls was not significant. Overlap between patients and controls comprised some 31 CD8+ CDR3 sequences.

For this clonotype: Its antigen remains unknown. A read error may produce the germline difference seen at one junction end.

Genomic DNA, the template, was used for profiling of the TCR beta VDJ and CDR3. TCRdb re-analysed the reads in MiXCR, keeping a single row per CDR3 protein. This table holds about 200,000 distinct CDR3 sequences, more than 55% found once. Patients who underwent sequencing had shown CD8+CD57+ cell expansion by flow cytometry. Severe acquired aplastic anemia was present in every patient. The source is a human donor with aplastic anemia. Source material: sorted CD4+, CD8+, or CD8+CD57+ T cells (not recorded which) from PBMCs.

The CDR3 nucleotides are TGCAGTGCTCACAGCCGCTCCTACAATGAGCGGTTCTTC. It is translated as CSAHSRSYNERFF. The rearrangement links TRBV20-1 to TRBJ2-1; D gene unclear. Germline V gene sequence: CDR1 DFQATT, CDR2 SNEGSKA (reference sequence). CDR3 length: 13 residues.